These T cell receptor beta chains were read from a single sample in a study of blood T cell repertoires in COVID-19. The protocol was immunoSEQ multiplex PCR, while the TCRdb copy is restricted to in-frame clones and leaves out a portion. The sample gives approximately 10,000 clones, around 80% of which show up once; 30% to 40% is in the top ten. Input material: peripheral blood. Receptors originate from a human donor in a cohort sampled during active COVID-19. CDR3s include the opening cysteine and the closing phenylalanine or tryptophan. Fields, in order: J gene, V gene, CDR3 length, CDR3 protein.

J gene: TRBJ1-5
V gene: TRBV7-2
CDR3 length: 18
CDR3 protein: CASSSPTWTGGPNQPQHF

J gene: TRBJ1-2
V gene: TRBV19
CDR3 length: 13
CDR3 protein: CASTAFGTGKSYF

J gene: TRBJ1-4
V gene: TRBV5-1
CDR3 length: 14
CDR3 protein: CASSLADRGEKLFF

J gene: TRBJ1-1
V gene: TRBV5-4
CDR3 length: 15
CDR3 protein: CASSLALAGGTEAFF

J gene: TRBJ1-5
V gene: TRBV5-1
CDR3 length: 15
CDR3 protein: CASSPGQGGNQPQHF

J gene: TRBJ1-1
V gene: TRBV7-8
CDR3 length: 15
CDR3 protein: CASSLATGQNTEAFF

J gene: TRBJ1-6
V gene: TRBV3-1/TRBV3-2
CDR3 length: 17
CDR3 protein: CASSQGNPTGTNSPLHF

J gene: TRBJ1-2
V gene: TRBV6-5
CDR3 length: 13
CDR3 protein: CASHPGQNYGYTF

J gene: TRBJ2-1
V gene: TRBV19
CDR3 length: 16
CDR3 protein: CASSEIERSSYNEQFF

J gene: TRBJ2-7
V gene: TRBV14
CDR3 length: 14
CDR3 protein: CASSRRGGPYEQYF

J gene: TRBJ2-7
V gene: TRBV28
CDR3 length: 13
CDR3 protein: CASSRGRFYEQYF

J gene: TRBJ2-3
V gene: TRBV6-5
CDR3 length: 14
CDR3 protein: CASVEGAGTDTQYF

J gene: TRBJ2-2
V gene: TRBV5-1
CDR3 length: 18
CDR3 protein: CASSLVGSAVVVTGELFF

J gene: TRBJ2-3
V gene: TRBV25-1
CDR3 length: 17
CDR3 protein: CASSEYVLAGPVDTQYF

J gene: TRBJ2-7
V gene: TRBV2
CDR3 length: 14
CDR3 protein: CASSVLASSYEQYF

J gene: TRBJ2-1
V gene: TRBV19
CDR3 length: 14
CDR3 protein: CASRDRVPYNEQFF

J gene: TRBJ2-7
V gene: TRBV4-3
CDR3 length: 15
CDR3 protein: CASSQGQPLTGEQYF

J gene: TRBJ1-1
V gene: TRBV6-6
CDR3 length: 12
CDR3 protein: CASRQGQGEAFF

J gene: TRBJ2-3
V gene: TRBV6-2/TRBV6-3
CDR3 length: 15
CDR3 protein: CASSYTSGGANTQYF

J gene: TRBJ2-5
V gene: TRBV5-1
CDR3 length: 16
CDR3 protein: CASSLIVTRGQETQYF

J gene: TRBJ1-1
V gene: TRBV6-5
CDR3 length: 13
CDR3 protein: CASSQGTNTEAFF

J gene: TRBJ2-7
V gene: TRBV5-4
CDR3 length: 14
CDR3 protein: CASSSEPIQGEQYF

J gene: TRBJ1-1
V gene: TRBV6-2/TRBV6-3
CDR3 length: 13
CDR3 protein: CASSIGLNTEAFF

J gene: TRBJ2-2
V gene: TRBV11-2
CDR3 length: 17
CDR3 protein: CASSLVFGGGATGELFF

J gene: TRBJ1-2
V gene: TRBV7-2
CDR3 length: 9
CDR3 protein: CASSFGYTF

J gene: TRBJ1-1
V gene: TRBV10-3
CDR3 length: 15
CDR3 protein: CAISDSITGSTEAFF

J gene: TRBJ2-3
V gene: TRBV7-3
CDR3 length: 15
CDR3 protein: CASSFGGGSTDTQYF

J gene: TRBJ1-4
V gene: TRBV19
CDR3 length: 13
CDR3 protein: CASSISTNEKLFF

J gene: TRBJ2-5
V gene: TRBV3-1/TRBV3-2
CDR3 length: 14
CDR3 protein: CASRRLVSQETQYF

J gene: TRBJ2-6
V gene: TRBV7-8
CDR3 length: 19
CDR3 protein: CASSLEAGTGGAGANVLTF

J gene: TRBJ2-1
V gene: TRBV11-1
CDR3 length: 15
CDR3 protein: CASSHGTSGVNEQFF

J gene: TRBJ1-6
V gene: TRBV18
CDR3 length: 15
CDR3 protein: CASSPEREGNSPLHF

J gene: TRBJ2-3
V gene: TRBV5-5
CDR3 length: 14
CDR3 protein: CASSKLAGRDTQYF

J gene: TRBJ1-2
V gene: TRBV5-4
CDR3 length: 16
CDR3 protein: CASSLASGQDHYGYTF

J gene: TRBJ2-1
V gene: TRBV6-5
CDR3 length: 13
CDR3 protein: CASKSRLPGEQFF

J gene: TRBJ1-6
V gene: TRBV7-2
CDR3 length: 15
CDR3 protein: CASSYRTGGNSPLHF

J gene: TRBJ2-7
V gene: TRBV5-1
CDR3 length: 16
CDR3 protein: CASSNPGLPYSYEQYF

J gene: TRBJ1-5
V gene: TRBV19
CDR3 length: 14
CDR3 protein: CASSEQVRGQPQHF

J gene: TRBJ1-4
V gene: TRBV9
CDR3 length: 16
CDR3 protein: CASSVGTGRTNEKLFF

J gene: TRBJ2-3
V gene: TRBV7-7
CDR3 length: 14
CDR3 protein: CASSATGYTDTQYF